A single sample is the source of the 16 T cell receptor beta chains below, sequenced in a study of beta chain features in type 1 diabetes. Reverse transcribing all isolated RNA meant expressed TCRB transcripts were sequenced. TCRdb keeps only in-frame clones here, not all; method: immunoSEQ multiplex PCR. The sample shows under 250,000 clones, approximately 10% of them seen only once. Sequencing was carried out using central memory CD4+ T cells from blood. These receptors were obtained from a man aged 18 to 35 in good health.

This clone was seen a handful of times. The chain has TRBV7-2 and TRBJ2-7; no clear D. The CDR3 loop spans 15 amino acids. Trimming left V 0 bases short and J 1 base short, with 10 bases between. Germline CDR1 and CDR2: SGHTA and FQGNSA. The CDR3 spells CASSLAPGRSYEQYF. The CDR3, as DNA: TGTGCCAGCAGCTTAGCCCCAGGACGGTCCTACGAGCAGTACTTC. Complete variable domain (other parts from reference TRBV7-2 and TRBJ2-7): GAGVSQSPSNKVTEKGKDVELRCDPISGHTALYWYRQSLGQGLEFLIYFQGNSAPDKSGLPSDRFSAERTGGSVSTLTIQRTQQEDSAVYLCASSLAPGRSYEQYFGPGTRLTVT.

The chain links TRBV6-1 to TRBJ2-1; 10 positions agree with TRBD2. Trimming at V came to 6 bases and at J to 4 bases, leaving 6 bases not matched to a gene. This CDR3 comprises 15 residues. Looked up from germline, CDR1 is MNHNS and CDR2 is SASEGT. The CDR3 protein is CASRVLAGIYNEQFF. The CDR3 DNA follows: TGTGCCAGCAGAGTACTAGCGGGAATTTACAATGAGCAGTTCTTC.

There are a few counts of this clone. For the CDR3, the DNA is TGTGCAAGTCGCTTAGCCCCGGGAAGCTCCTACAATGAGCAGTTCTTC. It translates to CASRLAPGSSYNEQFF. The rearrangement links TRBV12-2 to TRBJ2-1; the D call in the table, TRBD2, was not verified against the DNA. TRBV12-2 constitutes a pseudogene. The CDR3 is 16 residues long.

This clone was found many times. CDR3 sequence reads: CSGSRGPNTGELFF. Written as DNA, the CDR3 is TGCAGCGGTTCCCGGGGGCCGAACACCGGGGAGCTGTTTTTT. The chain couples TRBV29-1 to TRBJ2-2; D might be TRBD1 or TRBD2, each matching 6 bases. Germline V CDR1 and CDR2: SQVTM, ANQGSEA. The CDR3 is 14 amino acids. The ends were cut back, 7 bases at V and 0 bases at J, with 12 bases in the middle.

The V gene is TRBV5-6, the J gene TRBJ2-7, with TRBD2 identical over 12 bases. In germline, CDR1 is SGHDT, CDR2 YYEEEE. V lost 4 bases, J lost 6 bases, and 8 bases stayed unmatched. This CDR3 has 15 amino acids. The CDR3 loop is CASSQRLAGVSEQYF. The CDR3 DNA sequence: TGTGCCAGCAGCCAGAGACTAGCGGGAGTCAGCGAGCAGTACTTC.

This clone was seen only a few times. J is TRBJ2-1 and V is TRBV11-2; 12 bases are a match to TRBD2. Unmatched junction bases numbered 9, after V lost 5 bases and J lost 10 bases. The CDR3 covers 15 residues. Germline V gene lookup returns CDR1 SGHAT and CDR2 FQNNGV. The CDR3, as DNA: TGTGCCAGCAGCGCCCCGGGACTAGCGGGCGGGGAGCAGTTCTTC. Encoded protein: CASSAPGLAGGEQFF. The whole variable domain, remainder taken from reference TRBV11-2 and TRBJ2-1, is EAGVAQSPRYKIIEKRQSVAFWCNPISGHATLYWYQQILGQGPKLLIQFQNNGVVDDSQLPKDRFSAERLKGVDSTLKIQPAKLEDSAVYLCASSAPGLAGGEQFFGPGTRLTVL.

This clone has a handful of counts. The chain is built from TRBV5-1 and TRBJ2-5, with TRBD1 matching over 10 bases. V shed 5 bases and J 5 bases; nucleotides not matched to a gene: 3. Looked up from germline, CDR1 is SGHRS and CDR2 is YFSETQ. The CDR3 has 13 residues. The CDR3 region has the DNA TGCGCCAGCAGGACAGGGGGCGTGGAGACCCAGTACTTC. It translates to CASRTGGVETQYF.

The CDR3 sequence is CAWSAPRDRGYYGYTF. CDR3 nucleotides: TGTGCCTGGAGTGCCCCCCGGGACAGGGGGTACTATGGCTACACCTTC. J is TRBJ1-2 and V is TRBV30; 11 bases are shared with TRBD1. The CDR3 is made up of 16 amino acids. CDR1 is GTSNPN and CDR2 is SVGIG in the germline V gene (reference sequence). V lost 1 base and J lost 3; bases outside the gene matches: 7.

This clone was seen ten or more times. The chain recombines TRBV10-3 with TRBJ2-1; D is possibly TRBD2 (5 bases). From germline, CDR1 is ENHRY and CDR2 SYGVKD. V lost 7 bases and J lost 1, with 11 bases in between. The CDR3 length is 14 residues. The CDR3 spells CAITRDGSYNEQFF. Written as DNA, the CDR3 is TGTGCCATCACTCGGGATGGATCCTACAATGAGCAGTTCTTC.

The chain employs TRBV5-1 and TRBJ1-1; D unclear. V lost 1 base and J 1 base, leaving 14 bases between the germline ends. The germline CDR1 and CDR2 sequences are SGHRS and YFSETQ. The length of the CDR3 is 16 residues. The CDR3 reads CASSLNVAGRNTEAFF. The CDR3 coding sequence is TGCGCCAGCAGCTTGAATGTAGCGGGGAGGAACACTGAAGCTTTCTTT.

The V call is TRBV11-2, the J call TRBJ2-7; no clear D. V lost 0 bases and J 5 bases, leaving 17 bases between the germline ends. The germline CDR1 and CDR2 sequences are SGHAT and FQNNGV. The length of the CDR3 is 16 residues. The CDR3 is CASSLDRAAPLDEQYF. The DNA of the CDR3 is TGTGCCAGCAGCTTAGATCGCGCGGCCCCGTTGGACGAGCAGTACTTC. The variable domain in full, with the rest retrieved from reference TRBV11-2 and TRBJ2-7, is EAGVAQSPRYKIIEKRQSVAFWCNPISGHATLYWYQQILGQGPKLLIQFQNNGVVDDSQLPKDRFSAERLKGVDSTLKIQPAKLEDSAVYLCASSLDRAAPLDEQYFGPGTRLTVT.

This clone was counted only a few times. The chain is built from TRBV30 and TRBJ2-2; D may correspond to TRBD1 or TRBD2 (5 bases each). V lost 3 bases to trimming and J lost 4 bases, with 18 bases between them. CDR3 length equals 16 residues. Germline V lookup: CDR1 GTSNPN, CDR2 SVGIG (reference sequence). The CDR3 DNA reads TGTGCCTGGAGCGGACTCTCAGGGATATTCACCGGGGAGCTGTTTTTT. This gives the protein CAWSGLSGIFTGELFF.

The chain recombines TRBV19 with TRBJ1-4; D gene uncertain. Trimming removed 0 bases from V and 5 bases from J, with 7 bases in between. Germline values: CDR1 LNHDA, CDR2 SQIVND (reference sequence). There are 14 residues in the CDR3. The CDR3 coding sequence is TGTGCCAGTAGTATAGAGCACAGAAATGAAAAACTGTTTTTT. Translating it yields CASSIEHRNEKLFF.

V gene TRBV18 combines with J gene TRBJ1-2, with D perhaps matching TRBD1 (5 bases). The CDR3 loop spans 13 amino acids. Trimming left V 3 bases short and J 8 bases short, with 13 bases between. CDR1 is KGHSH and CDR2 is LQKENI in the germline V gene. CDR3 sequence (DNA): TGTGCCAGCTCACCGTGGGGCGGAGAGGGCTACACCTTC. It codes for CASSPWGGEGYTF.

The chain combines TRBV30 with TRBJ2-5; 10 bases align to TRBD2. This CDR3 region has 15 residues. The V segment lost 3 bases and the J segment 7 bases; nucleotides outside the gene matches: 11. Looked up from germline, CDR1 is GTSNPN and CDR2 is SVGIG (reference sequence). CDR3 sequence: CAWRLGLALKGTQYF. The CDR3 bases are TGTGCCTGGAGGCTGGGACTAGCGCTGAAGGGGACCCAGTACTTC. Complete variable domain (other parts from reference TRBV30 and TRBJ2-5): SQTIHQWPATLVQPVGSPLSLECTVEGTSNPNLYWYRQAAGRGLQLLFYSVGIGQISSEVPQNLSASRPQDRQFILSSKKLLLSDSGFYLCAWRLGLALKGTQYFGPGTRLLVL.

The rearrangement uses TRBV7-9 and TRBJ2-1; TRBD1 matches at 7 bases. CDR3 length: 15 amino acids. CDR1 SEHNR and CDR2 FQNEAQ come from the germline V gene (reference sequence). Germline trimming cut 5 bases from V and 7 bases from J; bases unmatched to any gene: 11. The CDR3 bases are TGTGCCAGCAGCCGCCTGACAGGGTTACTTAATGAGCAGTTCTTC. Its protein is CASSRLTGLLNEQFF.